This record looks at one T cell receptor (beta chain) sequence and its context. Using immunoSEQ multiplex PCR, the repertoire was profiled, and TCRdb retains in-frame clones only, with some absent. The sample has about 73,000 clones, under 90% seen once. V lost 6 bases, J lost 6 bases, and 10 bases stayed unmatched. Germline CDR1 and CDR2: GTSNPN and SVGIG (reference sequence). The length of the CDR3 is 13 residues. This sample was included in a study of blood T cell repertoires in COVID-19. Overall study context: Some COVID-19 samples were acute and others convalescent; all came from the United States, Italy and Spain.

The sequencing sample was made of peripheral blood. This chain joins TRBV30 and TRBJ2-7, with 8 bases aligning to TRBD2. The receptor comes from a woman aged 60-70 years with acute or convalescent COVID-19. The CDR3 protein is CACKRESVGEQYF. CDR3 coding DNA: TGTGCCTGCAAGCGGGAGTCGGTAGGCGAGCAGTACTTC.